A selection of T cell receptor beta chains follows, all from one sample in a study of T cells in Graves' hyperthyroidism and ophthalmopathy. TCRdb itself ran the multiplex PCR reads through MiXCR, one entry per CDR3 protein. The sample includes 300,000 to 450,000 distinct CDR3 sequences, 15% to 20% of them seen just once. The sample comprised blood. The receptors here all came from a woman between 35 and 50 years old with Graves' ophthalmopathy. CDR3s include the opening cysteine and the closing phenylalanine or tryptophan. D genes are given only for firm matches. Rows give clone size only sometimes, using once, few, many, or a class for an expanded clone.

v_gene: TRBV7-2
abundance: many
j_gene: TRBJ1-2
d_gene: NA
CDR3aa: CASSLGRGSNYGYTF
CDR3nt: TGTGCCAGCAGCTTAGGCCGGGGTTCTAACTATGGCTACACCTTC

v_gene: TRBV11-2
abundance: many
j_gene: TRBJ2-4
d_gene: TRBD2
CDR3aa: CASSDRGLAGVGAKNIQYF
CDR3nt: TGTGCCAGCAGCGATAGGGGACTAGCGGGAGTTGGTGCCAAAAACATTCAGTACTTC

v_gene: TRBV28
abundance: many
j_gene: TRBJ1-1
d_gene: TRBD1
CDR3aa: CASSLDRDRVNTEAFF
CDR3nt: TGTGCCAGCAGTTTGGATAGGGACAGGGTTAACACTGAAGCTTTCTTT

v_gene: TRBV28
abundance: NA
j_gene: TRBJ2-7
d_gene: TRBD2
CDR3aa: CASSLVGLVRGEQYF
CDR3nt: TGTGCCAGCAGTTTGGTGGGACTAGTTCGGGGCGAGCAGTACTTC

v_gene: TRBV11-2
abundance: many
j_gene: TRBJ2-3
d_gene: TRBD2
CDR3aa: CASSHTAGGPTDTQYF
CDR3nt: TGTGCCAGCAGCCATACCGCGGGAGGGCCTACAGATACGCAGTATTTT

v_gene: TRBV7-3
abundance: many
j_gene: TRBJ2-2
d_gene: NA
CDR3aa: CASSPGVVTGELFF
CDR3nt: TGTGCCAGCAGCCCGGGGGTTGTCACCGGGGAGCTGTTTTTT

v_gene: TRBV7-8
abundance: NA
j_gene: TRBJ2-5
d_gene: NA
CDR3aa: CASSQSNAQETQYF
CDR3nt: TGTGCCAGCAGCCAGTCGAACGCCCAAGAGACCCAGTACTTC

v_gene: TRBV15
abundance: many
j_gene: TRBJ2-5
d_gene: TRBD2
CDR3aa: CATSRPGLAGGPFLETQYF
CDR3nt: TGTGCCACCAGCAGACCAGGACTAGCGGGAGGGCCTTTTTTGGAGACCCAGTACTTC

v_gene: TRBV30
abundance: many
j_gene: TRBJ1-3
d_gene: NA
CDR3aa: CAWTRRTSGNTIYF
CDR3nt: TGTGCCTGGACTCGGCGGACCTCTGGAAACACCATATATTTT

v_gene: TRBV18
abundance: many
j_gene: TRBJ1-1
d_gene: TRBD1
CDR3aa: CASSPQGDYTEAFF
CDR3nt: TGTGCCAGCTCACCGCAGGGGGACTACACTGAAGCTTTCTTT

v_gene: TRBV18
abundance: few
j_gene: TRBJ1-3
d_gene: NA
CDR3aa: CASSHSSGNTIYF
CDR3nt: TGTGCCAGCTCACACAGCTCTGGAAACACCATATATTTT

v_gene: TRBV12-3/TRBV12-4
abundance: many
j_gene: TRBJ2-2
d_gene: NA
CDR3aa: CASREDTGELFF
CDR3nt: TGTGCCAGCAGGGAGGACACCGGGGAGCTGTTTTTT

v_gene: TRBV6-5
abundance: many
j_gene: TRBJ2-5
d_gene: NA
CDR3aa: CASSSEKGETQYF
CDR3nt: TGTGCCAGCAGTAGTGAGAAGGGGGAGACCCAGTACTTC

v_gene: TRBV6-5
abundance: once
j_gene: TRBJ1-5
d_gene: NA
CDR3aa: CASTLDSFNQPQHF
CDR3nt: TGTGCCAGCACGTTAGACAGCTTCAATCAGCCCCAGCATTTT

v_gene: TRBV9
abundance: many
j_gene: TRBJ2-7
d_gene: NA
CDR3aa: CASTCIRDYYEQYF
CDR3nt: TGTGCCAGCACCTGTATTAGGGATTACTACGAGCAGTACTTC

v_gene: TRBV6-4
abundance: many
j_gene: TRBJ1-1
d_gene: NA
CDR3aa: CASGGIGNTEAFF
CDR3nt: TGTGCCAGCGGGGGGATCGGGAACACTGAAGCTTTCTTT

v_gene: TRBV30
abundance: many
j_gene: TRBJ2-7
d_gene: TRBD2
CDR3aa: CAWSSGGPPAEQYF
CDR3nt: TGTGCCTGGAGCTCGGGAGGGCCTCCCGCCGAGCAGTACTTC

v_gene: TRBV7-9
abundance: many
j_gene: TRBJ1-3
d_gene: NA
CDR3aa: CASRPTPGNTIYF
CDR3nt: TGTGCCAGCCGCCCTACCCCTGGAAACACCATATATTTT

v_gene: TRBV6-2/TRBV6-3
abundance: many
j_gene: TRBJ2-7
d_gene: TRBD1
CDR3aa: CASSYGGQIYEQYF
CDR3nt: TGTGCCAGCAGTTACGGGGGACAGATTTACGAGCAGTACTTC

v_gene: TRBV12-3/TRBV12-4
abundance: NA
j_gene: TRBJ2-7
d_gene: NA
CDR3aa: CASSPSSGTLLRGQYF
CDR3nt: TGTGCCAGCAGTCCCTCATCCGGGACATTGCTACGAGGGCAGTACTTC

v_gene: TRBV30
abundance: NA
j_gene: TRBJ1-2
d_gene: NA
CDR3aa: CAWSPRAVNHGYTF
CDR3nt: TGTGCCTGGAGTCCCCGGGCCGTGAACCATGGCTACACCTTC

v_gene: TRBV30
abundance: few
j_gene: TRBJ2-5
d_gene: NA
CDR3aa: CAWSVMGAGETQYF
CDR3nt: TGTGCCTGGAGTGTCATGGGGGCCGGAGAGACCCAGTACTTC

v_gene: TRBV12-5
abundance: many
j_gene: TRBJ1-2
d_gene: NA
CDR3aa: CASAADINYGYTF
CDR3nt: TGTGCTAGTGCCGCGGACATAAACTATGGCTACACCTTC

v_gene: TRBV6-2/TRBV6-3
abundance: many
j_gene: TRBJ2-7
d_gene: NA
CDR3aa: CASSYSWGFEQYF
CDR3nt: TGTGCCAGCAGTTACTCGTGGGGGTTCGAGCAGTACTTC

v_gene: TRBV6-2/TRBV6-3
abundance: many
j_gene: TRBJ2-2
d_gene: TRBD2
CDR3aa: CASSYTSGAANTGELFF
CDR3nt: TGTGCCAGCAGCTACACTAGCGGGGCCGCGAACACCGGGGAGCTGTTTTTT

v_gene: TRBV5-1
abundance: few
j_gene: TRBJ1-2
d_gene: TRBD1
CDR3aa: CASSLWTGGGYGYTF
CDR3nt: TGCGCCAGCAGCTTGTGGACAGGGGGCGGGTATGGCTACACCTTC

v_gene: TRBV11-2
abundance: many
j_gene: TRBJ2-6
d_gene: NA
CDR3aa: CASSLRANVLTF
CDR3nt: TGTGCCAGCAGTTTAAGGGCCAACGTCCTGACTTTC

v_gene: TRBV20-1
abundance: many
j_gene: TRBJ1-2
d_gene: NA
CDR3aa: CSAPGTGSRPPYGYTF
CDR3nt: TGCAGTGCTCCCGGGACGGGGAGTCGTCCCCCCTATGGCTACACCTTC

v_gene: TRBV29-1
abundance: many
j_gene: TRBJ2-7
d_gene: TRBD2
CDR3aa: CSATTSGGFDEQYF
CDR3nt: TGCAGCGCGACGACTAGCGGGGGCTTTGACGAGCAGTACTTC

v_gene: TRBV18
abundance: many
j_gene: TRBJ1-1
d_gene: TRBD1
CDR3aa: CASSPPTGMGAEAFF
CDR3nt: TGTGCCAGCTCACCACCGACAGGGATGGGCGCTGAAGCTTTCTTT

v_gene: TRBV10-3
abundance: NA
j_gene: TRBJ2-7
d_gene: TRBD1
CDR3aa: CAISETGTGDHYEQYF
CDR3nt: TGTGCCATCAGTGAAACCGGGACAGGGGACCACTACGAGCAGTACTTC

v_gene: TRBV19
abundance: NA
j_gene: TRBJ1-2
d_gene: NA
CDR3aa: CASIGEITYGYTF
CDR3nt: TGTGCCAGTATTGGAGAGATCACTTATGGCTACACCTTC

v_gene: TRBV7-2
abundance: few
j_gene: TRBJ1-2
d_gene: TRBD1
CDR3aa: CASSLAVSGTDVNYGYTF
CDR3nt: TGTGCCAGCAGCTTAGCGGTGTCAGGGACAGACGTCAACTATGGCTACACCTTC

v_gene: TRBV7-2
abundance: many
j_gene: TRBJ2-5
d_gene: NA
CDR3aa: CASSPRGMQETQYF
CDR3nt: TGTGCCAGCAGCCCAAGAGGGATGCAAGAGACCCAGTACTTC

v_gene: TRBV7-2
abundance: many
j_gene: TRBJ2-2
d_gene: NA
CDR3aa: CASSLVGKNTGELFF
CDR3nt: TGTGCCAGCAGCTTAGTGGGAAAGAACACCGGGGAGCTGTTTTTT

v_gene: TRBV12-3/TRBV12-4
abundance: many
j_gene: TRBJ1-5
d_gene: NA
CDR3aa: CASSLSGYQPQHF
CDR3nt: TGTGCCAGCAGTTTGTCTGGGTATCAGCCCCAGCATTTT

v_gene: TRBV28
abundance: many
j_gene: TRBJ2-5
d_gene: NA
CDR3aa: CASSLSPGEGQETQYF
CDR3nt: TGTGCCAGCAGTTTGAGCCCAGGGGAAGGTCAAGAGACCCAGTACTTC

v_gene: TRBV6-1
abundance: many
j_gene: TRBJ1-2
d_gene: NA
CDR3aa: CASSERGGERKGGYTF
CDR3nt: TGTGCCAGCAGTGAACGGGGCGGAGAACGCAAGGGAGGCTACACCTTC

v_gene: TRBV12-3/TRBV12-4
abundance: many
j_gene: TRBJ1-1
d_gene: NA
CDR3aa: CASSLSSLNTEAFF
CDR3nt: TGTGCCAGCAGCCTAAGCTCCTTGAACACTGAAGCTTTCTTT

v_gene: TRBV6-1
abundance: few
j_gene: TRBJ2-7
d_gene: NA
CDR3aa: CASSAGRGSEQYF
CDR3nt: TGTGCCAGCAGTGCCGGTAGGGGGTCCGAGCAGTACTTC

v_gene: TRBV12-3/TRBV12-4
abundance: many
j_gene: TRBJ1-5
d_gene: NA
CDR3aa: CASTRGTTNQPQHF
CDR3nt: TGTGCCAGCACTAGGGGGACGACAAATCAGCCCCAGCATTTT

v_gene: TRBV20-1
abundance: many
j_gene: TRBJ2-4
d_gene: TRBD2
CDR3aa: CSATPGGAAKNIQYF
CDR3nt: TGCAGTGCTACCCCCGGGGGGGCTGCCAAAAACATTCAGTACTTC

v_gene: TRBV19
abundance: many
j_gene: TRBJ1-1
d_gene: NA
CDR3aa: CASSIGGYGEAFF
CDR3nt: TGTGCCAGTAGTATAGGGGGATATGGTGAAGCTTTCTTT

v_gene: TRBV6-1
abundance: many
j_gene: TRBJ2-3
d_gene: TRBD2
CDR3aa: CASSDLAGSTDTQYF
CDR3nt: TGTGCCAGCAGTGACCTAGCGGGGAGCACAGATACGCAGTATTTT

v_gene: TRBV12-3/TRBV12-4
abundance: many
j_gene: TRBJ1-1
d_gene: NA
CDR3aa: CASSLIRGQEAFF
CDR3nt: TGTGCCAGCAGTTTAATCCGGGGGCAGGAAGCTTTCTTT

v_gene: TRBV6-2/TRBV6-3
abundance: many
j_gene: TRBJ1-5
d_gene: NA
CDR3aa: CASSYTDQPQHF
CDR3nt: TGTGCCAGCAGTTACACGGATCAGCCCCAGCATTTT

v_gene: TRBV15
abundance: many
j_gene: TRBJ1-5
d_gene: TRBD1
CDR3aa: CATSRDRDFQPQHF
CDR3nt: TGTGCCACCAGCAGGGACAGGGACTTTCAGCCCCAGCATTTT

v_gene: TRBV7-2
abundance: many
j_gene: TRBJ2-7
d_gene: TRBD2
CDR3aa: CASTQLSGPGFGEQYF
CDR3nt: TGTGCCAGCACCCAACTTAGCGGGCCGGGGTTTGGGGAGCAGTACTTC

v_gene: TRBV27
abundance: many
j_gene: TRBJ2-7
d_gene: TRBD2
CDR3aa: CASSSPGLVGRGGLYEQYF
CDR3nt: TGTGCCAGCAGTTCCCCGGGACTAGTGGGGAGGGGGGGACTCTACGAGCAGTACTTC

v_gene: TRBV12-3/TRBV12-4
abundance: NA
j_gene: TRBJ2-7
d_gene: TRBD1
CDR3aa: CASSTTGGGEQSF
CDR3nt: TGTGCCAGCAGCACGACAGGGGGCGGCGAGCAGTCCTTC

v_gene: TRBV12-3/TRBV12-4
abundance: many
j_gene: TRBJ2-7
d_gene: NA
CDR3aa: CASSLDGPPDEQYF
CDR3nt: TGTGCCAGCAGTTTAGATGGCCCCCCGGACGAGCAGTACTTC

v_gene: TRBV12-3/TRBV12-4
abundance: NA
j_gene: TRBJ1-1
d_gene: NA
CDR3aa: CASSPDIVMNTEAFF
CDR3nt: TGTGCCAGCAGTCCCGACATCGTAATGAACACTGAAGCTTTCTTT

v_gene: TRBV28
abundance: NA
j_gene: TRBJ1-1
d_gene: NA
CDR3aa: CASTLSRREGTEAFF
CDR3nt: TGTGCCAGCACCCTCTCTCGACGGGAGGGGACTGAAGCTTTCTTT

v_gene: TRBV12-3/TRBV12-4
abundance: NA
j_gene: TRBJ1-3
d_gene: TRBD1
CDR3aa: CASSGRQGAYGNTIYF
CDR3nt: TGTGCCAGCAGTGGACGACAGGGGGCGTATGGAAACACCATATATTTT

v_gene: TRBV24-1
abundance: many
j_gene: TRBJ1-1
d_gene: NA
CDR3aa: CATAVNTEAFF
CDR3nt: TGTGCCACCGCTGTGAACACTGAAGCTTTCTTT

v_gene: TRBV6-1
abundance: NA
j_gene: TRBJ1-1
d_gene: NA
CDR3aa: CASSRESEAFF
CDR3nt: TGTGCCAGCAGTAGAGAGAGTGAAGCTTTCTTT

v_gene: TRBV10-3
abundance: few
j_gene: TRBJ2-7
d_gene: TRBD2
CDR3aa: CANWNLAAASYEQYF
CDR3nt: TGTGCCAACTGGAATCTAGCGGCCGCGTCCTACGAGCAGTACTTC

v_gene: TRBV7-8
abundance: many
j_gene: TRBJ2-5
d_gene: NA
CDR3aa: CASSSPEIQETQYF
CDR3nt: TGTGCCAGCAGCTCCCCGGAAATCCAAGAGACCCAGTACTTC